The 30 T cell receptor beta chains below were found in one sample sequenced in a study of breast tumors, draining lymph nodes, adjacent tissues. TCRdb processed the multiplex PCR reads anew with MiXCR; each CDR3 protein has one entry. The table has about 13,000 distinct CDR3 sequences, 62% seen once; the top ten hold roughly 49%. Sequenced: tumor-adjacent breast tissue. These TCRs come from a female donor with breast cancer. Some clones in this sample may be carry-over from other donors' samples.

The chain combines TRBV20-1 with TRBJ2-3, with D unclear. The V and J ends lost 5 bases and 2 bases respectively, with 8 bases between them. CDR3 length equals 12 residues. Germline V gives CDR1 DFQATT, CDR2 SNEGSKA (reference sequence). CDR3 amino acids: CSAELYTDTQYF. CDR3 coding DNA: TGCAGTGCTGAGCTGTACACAGATACGCAGTATTTT.

This clonotype has only a few counts. This sequence joins TRBV2 and TRBJ1-2, with a weak D call TRBD1 (5 bases). Trimming cost V 9 bases and J 3 bases, with 8 bases left between them. The CDR3 runs to 11 residues. Germline V CDR1 and CDR2: SNHLY, FYNNEI. This CDR3 is CARETDYGYTF. The CDR3 DNA is TGTGCCAGAGAGACAGACTATGGCTACACCTTC.

By sample fraction, this clonotype is medium-sized. The chain employs TRBV7-9 and TRBJ2-1; D gene uncertain. Germline V gives CDR1 SEHNR, CDR2 FQNEAQ (reference sequence). The CDR3 is 10 residues long. With 5 bases removed from V and 10 bases from J, the gap between germline ends came to 6 bases. CDR3 DNA: TGTGCCAGCAGCCCCATAGAGCAGTTCTTC. Translation: CASSPIEQFF.

This clonotype was picked up many times. The V call is TRBV5-1, the J call TRBJ2-3; the D is unclear. V was trimmed by 6 bases and J by 3 bases, leaving 5 bases between them. From germline, CDR1 is SGHRS and CDR2 YFSETQ. The CDR3 totals 11 residues. CDR3 region: CASTQTDTQYF. CDR3 DNA sequence: TGCGCCAGCACCCAGACAGATACGCAGTATTTT. The full variable domain, with the rest looked up from reference TRBV5-1 and TRBJ2-3, is KAGVTQTPRYLIKTRGQQVTLSCSPISGHRSVSWYQQTPGQGLQFLFEYFSETQRNKGNFPGRFSGRQFSNSRSEMNVSTLELGDSALYLCASTQTDTQYFGPGTRLTVL.

The chain carries TRBV20-1 and TRBJ1-4; D unclear. The germline V gene encodes CDR1 DFQATT and CDR2 SNEGSKA (reference sequence). Trimming took 3 bases from V and 8 from J, leaving 13 bases between them. This CDR3 contains 13 residues. CDR3 sequence: CSARGLSVEKLFF. For the CDR3, the DNA is TGCAGTGCTAGGGGGTTGTCGGTCGAAAAACTGTTTTTT.

This clonotype was counted ten times or more. One base away lies a much larger clone, so this may be a sequencing read error. This rearrangement joins TRBV6-5 to TRBJ2-3, with 7 bases lining up with TRBD1. V was pared by 5 bases and J by 8 bases, with 1 base of the junction left unmatched. The germline V gene encodes CDR1 MNHEY and CDR2 SVGAGI. There are 11 residues in the CDR3. The CDR3 DNA reads as TGTGCCAGCAGTCACAGGGGTACGCAGTATTTT. This encodes CASSHRGTQYF.

A note on this clonotype: The germline gene is not matched at one end of the junction; a read error may be the cause. This rearrangement joins TRBV6-5 to TRBJ2-3; D perhaps matches TRBD2 (5 bases). Germline V gene data show CDR1 as MNHEY and CDR2 as SVGAGI. This CDR3 contains 19 residues. DNA of the CDR3: TGTGCCAGCAATTACTCGAGCCTGGACTTCATTTCTAGCACAGATACGCAGTATTTT. Translated: CASNYSSLDFISSTDTQYF.

This clonotype occurred many times. A much larger clone differs by one base, so this may be a read error. DNA for the CDR3: TGCAGTGCTAGAGGAACTAGCGGGGGGGCTACCTACGAGCAGTACTTC. This sequence encodes CSARGTSGGATYEQYF. The chain couples TRBV20-1 to TRBJ2-7; 13 bases match TRBD2. V shed 1 base and J 2 bases; nucleotides not matched to a gene: 5. Germline CDR1 is DFQATT and CDR2 is SNEGSKA (reference sequence). The CDR3 totals 16 residues.

This chain uses TRBV7-2 with TRBJ1-6, with no clear D. Germline V CDR1 and CDR2: SGHTA, FQGNSA. Trimming shortened V by 1 base and J by 10 bases, and 11 bases separated the two germline ends. The CDR3 is 14 amino acids. CDR3 amino acids: CASSLEPGRSPLHF. The CDR3 bases are TGTGCCAGCAGCTTAGAGCCGGGGAGGTCACCCCTCCACTTT. Variable domain in full (rest from reference TRBV7-2 and TRBJ1-6): GAGVSQSPSNKVTEKGKDVELRCDPISGHTALYWYRQSLGQGLEFLIYFQGNSAPDKSGLPSDRFSAERTGGSVSTLTIQRTQQEDSAVYLCASSLEPGRSPLHFGNGTRLTVT.

The gene calls are TRBV12-3 or TRBV12-4 and TRBJ2-3; D not certain. V lost 3 bases, J lost 6 bases, and 10 bases lay in between. The CDR3 runs 13 residues. CDR3 region: CASSLAEWDTQYF. CDR3 nucleotide sequence: TGTGCCAGCAGTTTGGCGGAGTGGGATACGCAGTATTTT.

This clonotype rates as medium-sized. The chain is built from TRBV7-8 and TRBJ2-5, with 7 bases aligning to TRBD2. The J segment lost 5 bases and the V segment lost 7 bases, leaving 7 bases of the junction unmatched. The CDR3 extends over 13 amino acids. Germline V gene sequence: CDR1 SGHVS, CDR2 FQNEAQ. CDR3 sequence: CASNPSGFETQYF. The CDR3 DNA sequence: TGTGCCAGCAACCCTAGCGGCTTTGAGACCCAGTACTTC.

The chain recombines TRBV20-1 with TRBJ2-3, with D possibly called TRBD1 or TRBD2 (5 bases each). This CDR3 comprises 10 residues. Germline-derived CDR1 and CDR2 are DFQATT and SNEGSKA (reference sequence). CDR3 nucleotide sequence: TGCAGGGGGGTGAGGGATACGCAGTATTTT. The encoded protein is CRGVRDTQYF.

This chain joins TRBV19 and TRBJ1-6; D might be TRBD1 (5 bases). The germline V gene has CDR1 LNHDA and CDR2 SQIVND (reference sequence). Deletions cut 5 bases from V and 11 bases from J, with 16 bases between. The CDR3 sequence is 14 residues long. CDR3 nucleotide sequence: TGTGCCAGTAGTTGGGGGAGAAACTACACACCCCTCCACTTT. It codes for CASSWGRNYTPLHF.

This rearrangement joins TRBV20-1 to TRBJ2-7; D gene ambiguous. CDR3 length: 12 amino acids. The V and J ends lost 0 bases and 3 bases respectively, with 6 bases between them. The V gene's germline CDR1 is DFQATT and CDR2 SNEGSKA (reference sequence). The CDR3 sequence is CSAREKFYEQYF. The CDR3 DNA reads TGCAGTGCTAGAGAGAAATTCTACGAGCAGTACTTC.

The chain links TRBV19 to TRBJ1-2; 7 positions match TRBD1. CDR3 length: 13 residues. V trimming: 1 base; J trimming: 8 bases; junction bases outside the gene matches: 4. Germline CDR1 is LNHDA and CDR2 is SQIVND (reference sequence). The CDR3 DNA is TGTGCCAGTAGTATAGCTACAGGGGTGGGCTACACCTTC. Translating it yields CASSIATGVGYTF.

This chain uses TRBV7-9 with TRBJ2-3; D is ambiguous. The CDR3 has 14 residues. Trimming took off 8 bases at V and 1 base at J, with 13 bases between the two ends. Germline V CDR1 and CDR2: SEHNR, FQNEAQ (reference sequence). CDR3 bases: TGTGCCAGCTGGACCCGGACGGGCACAGATACGCAGTATTTT. Protein sequence: CASWTRTGTDTQYF.

This clonotype is medium-sized (0.01 to 0.1%) by share. This chain joins TRBV20-1 and TRBJ1-2; D gene uncertain. The ends were cut back, 6 bases at V and 4 bases at J, with 18 bases in the middle. The germline V gene encodes CDR1 DFQATT and CDR2 SNEGSKA (reference sequence). The CDR3 covers 14 residues. The CDR3 loop reads CSAKSREFPYGYTF. The CDR3 DNA is TGCAGTGCGAAATCGAGGGAATTCCCCTATGGCTACACCTTC.

In this sample, this clonotype turned up many times. J is TRBJ1-4 and V is TRBV5-8, with 8 bases identical to TRBD1. The CDR3 loop spans 15 amino acids. The J segment lost 3 bases and the V segment lost 3 bases, leaving 4 bases of the junction unmatched. Looked up from germline, CDR1 is SGHTS and CDR2 is YDEGEE. CDR3 DNA sequence: TGTGCCAGCAGCTCTCACAGGGGGTCTAATGAAAAACTGTTTTTT. It translates to CASSSHRGSNEKLFF.

This clonotype has more than one count but fewer than ten. The CDR3 reads CSVDTDLYGYTF. The CDR3 DNA sequence: TGCAGCGTTGACACTGACCTCTATGGCTACACCTTC. V usage is TRBV29-1 and J usage is TRBJ1-2, with unresolved D. The CDR3 extends over 12 amino acids. Germline CDR1 SQVTM, CDR2 ANQGSEA. The V end lost 3 bases, the J end lost 4 bases, and 9 bases lay between the germline ends.

The chain employs TRBV20-1 and TRBJ2-3, with no clear D. CDR3 length: 11 amino acids. Germline values: CDR1 DFQATT, CDR2 SNEGSKA (reference sequence). V was trimmed by 3 bases and J by 5 bases, leaving 6 bases between them. The DNA for the CDR3 is TGCAGTGCTAGCCCCAGAGATACGCAGTATTTT. Protein: CSASPRDTQYF.

This clonotype occurred a few times. This rearrangement joins TRBV2 to TRBJ1-4; 9 bases are shared with TRBD1. Germline assignment: CDR1 SNHLY and CDR2 FYNNEI. This CDR3 contains 15 residues. Losses at the gene ends were 6 bases for V and 6 bases for J; bases not matched to a gene: 8. The CDR3 DNA reads as TGTGCCAGCAGGACGGGACAGGGTGGTGATGAAAAACTGTTTTTT. Amino acids: CASRTGQGGDEKLFF. Variable domain in full (rest from reference TRBV2 and TRBJ1-4): EPEVTQTPSHQVTQMGQEVILRCVPISNHLYFYWYRQILGQKVEFLVSFYNNEISEKSEIFDDQFSVERPDGSNFTLKIRSTKLEDSAMYFCASRTGQGGDEKLFFGSGTQLSVL.

The chain combines TRBV7-2 with TRBJ2-3; 11 bases agree with TRBD2. The CDR3 spans 16 residues. From germline, CDR1 is SGHTA and CDR2 FQGNSA. The J segment lost 2 bases and the V segment lost 4 bases, leaving 5 bases of the junction unmatched. The CDR3 region is CASSSLAGGNTDTQYF. CDR3 sequence (DNA): TGTGCCAGCAGCTCTTTAGCGGGGGGGAACACAGATACGCAGTATTTT.

On this clonotype: One end of the junction fails to match germline, which may point to a read error. The chain joins TRBV24-1 to TRBJ2-3; D is unclear. Germline loops: CDR1 KGHDR, CDR2 SFDVKD. CDR3 size: 14 residues. This CDR3 is CATSDWSPPDTQYF. The CDR3 DNA follows: TGCGCCACCAGTGATTGGAGCCCGCCAGATACGCAGTATTTT.

This clonotype was detected ten times or more. One end of the junction is discordant with germline, which a read error may explain. This chain links TRBV9 with TRBJ2-6; 8 bases fit TRBD2. Germline V gives CDR1 SGDLS, CDR2 YYNGEE. The CDR3 is made up of 16 amino acids. The CDR3 nucleotides are TGTGCCAGCAGCGGGGGACTAGGCTCTGGGGCCAACGCCCTGACTTTC. Its translation: CASSGGLGSGANALTF.

This clonotype is medium-sized (0.01 to 0.1%) in the sample. The chain is built from TRBV2 and TRBJ1-2; perhaps TRBD1 as D (5 bases). Trimming stripped 6 bases from V and 4 bases from J, with 15 bases between. Germline loops: CDR1 SNHLY, CDR2 FYNNEI. The CDR3 totals 14 residues. The CDR3 DNA reads TGTGCCAGCAGAGGGGACGGGTCCCTCTATGGCTACACCTTC. Translating gives CASRGDGSLYGYTF. Using reference TRBV2 and TRBJ1-2 for the parts outside the CDR3, the full variable domain is EPEVTQTPSHQVTQMGQEVILRCVPISNHLYFYWYRQILGQKVEFLVSFYNNEISEKSEIFDDQFSVERPDGSNFTLKIRSTKLEDSAMYFCASRGDGSLYGYTFGSGTRLTVV.

With regard to this clonotype: One end of the junction does not line up with germline, which may come from a read error. The chain couples TRBV2 to TRBJ1-5; D uncertain. There are 13 residues in the CDR3. The germline gives CDR1 SNHLY, CDR2 FYNNEI. This CDR3 reads CANSSGVNQPQHF. The DNA for the CDR3 is TGTGCCAACAGTAGCGGGGTCAATCAGCCCCAGCATTTT.

This clonotype ranks as medium-sized. The V and J genes are TRBV27 and TRBJ1-3; a possible D gene is TRBD1 (6 bases). This CDR3 comprises 14 residues. The V gene lost 5 bases and the J gene lost 7 bases, with 15 bases spanning the gap. Germline V lookup: CDR1 MNHEY, CDR2 SMNVEV (reference sequence). The CDR3 sequence is CASSPGGPRNTIYF. CDR3 bases: TGTGCCAGCAGTCCGGGGGGGCCAAGGAACACCATATATTTT.

This chain uses TRBV15 with TRBJ2-5, with TRBD1 identical over 9 bases. This CDR3 has 16 residues. Looked up from germline, CDR1 is LNHNV and CDR2 is YYDKDF (reference sequence). Germline trimming cut 0 bases from V and 4 bases from J; bases unmatched to any gene: 6. The CDR3 DNA is TGTGCCACCAGCAGAGACAAGGGACAGGGCGGAGAGACCCAGTACTTC. Translated, it gives CATSRDKGQGGETQYF.

The chain couples TRBV29-1 to TRBJ1-2, with D perhaps TRBD1 (5 bases). Looked up from germline, CDR1 is SQVTM and CDR2 is ANQGSEA. Between the trimmed V and J ends, which lost 6 bases and 5 bases, there was a span of 22 bases. The CDR3 runs 15 residues. The CDR3 DNA reads as TGCAGCGTGAAGATGTCCGGGACCTCGGATTATGGCTACACCTTC. This encodes CSVKMSGTSDYGYTF.

Many counts were recorded for this clonotype. V usage is TRBV6-4 and J usage is TRBJ2-2, with TRBD1 as a possible D gene (5 bases). The CDR3 length is 13 residues. The germline gives CDR1 MRHNA, CDR2 SNTAGT. The ends were cut back, 6 bases at V and 6 bases at J, with 11 bases in the middle. The CDR3 loop reads CASRQGEAGELFF. DNA of the CDR3: TGTGCCAGCAGACAAGGGGAAGCCGGGGAGCTGTTTTTT.